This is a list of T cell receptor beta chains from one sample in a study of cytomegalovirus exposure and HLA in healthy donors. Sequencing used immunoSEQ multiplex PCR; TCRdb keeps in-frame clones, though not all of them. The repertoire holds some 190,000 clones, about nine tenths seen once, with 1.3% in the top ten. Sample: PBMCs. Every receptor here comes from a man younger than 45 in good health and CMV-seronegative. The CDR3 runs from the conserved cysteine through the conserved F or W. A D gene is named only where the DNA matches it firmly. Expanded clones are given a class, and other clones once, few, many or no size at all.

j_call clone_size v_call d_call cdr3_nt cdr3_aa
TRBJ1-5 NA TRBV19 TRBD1 TGTGCCAGTAGTATCCCTAGAACAGGGGAGTACAGCAATCAGCCCCAGCATTTT CASSIPRTGEYSNQPQHF
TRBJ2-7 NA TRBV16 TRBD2 TGTGCCAGCAGCCACCCCCAAGGGGCGGGTAGCGGGAGATGGTACTACGAGCAGTACTTC CASSHPQGAGSGRWYYEQYF
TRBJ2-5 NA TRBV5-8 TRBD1 TGTGCCAGCAGCTTTCTCGGACAGGCGTACCAAGAGACCCAGTACTTC CASSFLGQAYQETQYF
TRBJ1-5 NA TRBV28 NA TGTGCCAGCAGAGTACAAGGCAATCAGCCCCAGCATTTT CASRVQGNQPQHF
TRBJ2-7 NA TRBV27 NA TGTGCCAGCAGCGGGTCCCACCTTGGCGAGCAGTACTTC CASSGSHLGEQYF
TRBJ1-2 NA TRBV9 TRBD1 TGTGCCAGCAGCGTAGCCCTCGGGACAGGGGATGGCTACACCTTC CASSVALGTGDGYTF
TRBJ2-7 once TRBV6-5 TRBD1 TGTGCCAGCAGTTACGCGGACAGGGGGAGCTACGAGCAGTACTTC CASSYADRGSYEQYF
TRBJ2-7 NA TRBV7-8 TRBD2 TGTGCCAGTCATAGGGGAGGGGAAGAAGAGCAGTACTTC CASHRGGEEEQYF
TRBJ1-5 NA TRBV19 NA TGTGCCAGTAAACGGGGGAACAGCAATCAGCCCCAGCATTTT CASKRGNSNQPQHF
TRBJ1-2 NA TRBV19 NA TGTGCCACCAAAGACCTTGGGAGCTACGGCTACACCTTC CATKDLGSYGYTF
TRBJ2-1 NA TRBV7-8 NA TGTGCCAGCAGCTTACTGCGGGACCCTTACAATGAGCAGTTCTTC CASSLLRDPYNEQFF
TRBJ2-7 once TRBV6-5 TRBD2 TGTGCCAGCAGGGCCAGCGGGGAATACGAGCAGTACTTC CASRASGEYEQYF
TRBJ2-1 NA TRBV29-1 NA TGCAGCGTTGAGGAGCAAAGCAATGAGCAGTTCTTC CSVEEQSNEQFF
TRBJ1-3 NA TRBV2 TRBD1 TGTGCCAGCAGTGTAATGCTTGCCGGGACAGGGGGCTCTGGAAACACCATATATTTT CASSVMLAGTGGSGNTIYF
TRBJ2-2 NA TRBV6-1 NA TGTGCCAGCAGTCTCAGGACTACCGGCACCGGGGAGCTGTTTTTT CASSLRTTGTGELFF
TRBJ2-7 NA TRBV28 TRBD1 TGTGCCAGCACCACGGGACAGGGATTCGAGCAGTACTTC CASTTGQGFEQYF
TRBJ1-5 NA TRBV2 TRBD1 TGTGCCAGCAGGCGTACTCCGGGACAGTATAGCAATCAGCCCCAGCATTTT CASRRTPGQYSNQPQHF
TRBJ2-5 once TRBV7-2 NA TGTGCCAGCAGCTTAGTCAGACAGGTTCGACTAGCCCAAGAGACCCAGTACTTC CASSLVRQVRLAQETQYF
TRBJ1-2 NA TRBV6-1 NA TGTGCCAGCAGTGTTGTCCCCCAGGGCCCGGGCGGCTACACCTTC CASSVVPQGPGGYTF
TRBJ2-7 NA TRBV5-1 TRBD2 TGCGCCAGCAGCTTGGGAGGGAGCGGGGAACTCTACGAGCAGTACTTC CASSLGGSGELYEQYF
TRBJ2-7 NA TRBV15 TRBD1 TGTGCCACCAGAGATACCGGGACAGGGGCCTACGAGCAGTACTTC CATRDTGTGAYEQYF
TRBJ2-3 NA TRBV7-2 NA TGTGCCAGCAGCGGTAGGTTGGCGGGAAGCACAGATACGCAGTATTTT CASSGRLAGSTDTQYF
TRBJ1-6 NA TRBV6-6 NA TGTGCCAGCAATAGCAGGGGTGGTAATTCACCCCTCCACTTT CASNSRGGNSPLHF
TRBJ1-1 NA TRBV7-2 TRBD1 TGTGCCAGCAGCTTAGTGACAGGGATAACTGAAGCTTTCTTT CASSLVTGITEAFF
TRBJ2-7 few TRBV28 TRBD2 TGTGCCAGCAGTTTAGGACTAGCGGGAGGAGGCTACGAGCAGTACTTC CASSLGLAGGGYEQYF